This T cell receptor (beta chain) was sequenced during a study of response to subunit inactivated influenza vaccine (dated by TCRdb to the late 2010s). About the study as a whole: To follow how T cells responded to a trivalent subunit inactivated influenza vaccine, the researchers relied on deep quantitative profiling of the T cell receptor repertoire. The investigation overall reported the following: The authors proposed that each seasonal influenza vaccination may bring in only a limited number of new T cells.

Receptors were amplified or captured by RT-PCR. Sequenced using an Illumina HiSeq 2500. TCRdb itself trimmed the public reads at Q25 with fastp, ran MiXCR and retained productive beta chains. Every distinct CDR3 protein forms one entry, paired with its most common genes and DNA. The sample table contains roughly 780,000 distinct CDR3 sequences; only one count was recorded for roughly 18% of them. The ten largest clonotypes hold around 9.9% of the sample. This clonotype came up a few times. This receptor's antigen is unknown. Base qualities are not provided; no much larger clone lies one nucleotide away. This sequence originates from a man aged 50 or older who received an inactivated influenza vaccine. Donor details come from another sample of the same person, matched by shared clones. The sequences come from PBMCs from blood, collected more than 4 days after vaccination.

CDR3 loop: CASSKTRTDTQYF. The nucleotide sequence is given as TGCGCCAGCAGCAAGACTAGAACGGATACGCAGTATTTT. The chain joins TRBV4-1 to TRBJ2-3; a tentative D call is TRBD2 (6 bases match). The V and J ends are trimmed by 5 bases and 6 bases, leaving 12 bases between them. The CDR3 sequence holds 13 residues, the cysteine and phenylalanine included. Kept here is only the CDR3 DNA, which spans 39 bases and is read in frame from base 1. CDR1 and CDR2, looked up from the germline V gene, are MGHRA and YSYEKL.